This paragraph covers one T cell receptor (beta chain) sequence. This sample stems from a study of T cell responses to AZD1222 COVID-19 vaccine. Produced via immunoSEQ multiplex PCR; TCRdb's table is partial and in-frame only. Of under 150,000 clones listed, roughly 92% are singletons. This CDR3 has 16 residues. V gave up 3 bases and J gave up 4 bases; unmatched junction bases: 8. Germline assignment: CDR1 MDHEN and CDR2 SYDVKM. Sequencing used peripheral blood, obtained on day 0 of AZD1222 vaccination. J is TRBJ2-7 and V is TRBV28; 11 bases line up with TRBD1. The receptor was derived from an adult in good health. CDR3 amino acids: CASSFLTGTGGYEQYF. As DNA, the CDR3 is TGTGCCAGCAGTTTCCTTACCGGGACAGGGGGGTACGAGCAGTACTTC. Filled out from reference TRBV28 and TRBJ2-7, the complete variable domain reads DVKVTQSSRYLVKRTGEKVFLECVQDMDHENMFWYRQDPGLGLRLIYFSYDVKMKEKGDIPEGYSVSREKKERFSLILESASTNQTSMYLCASSFLTGTGGYEQYFGPGTRLTVT.